This T cell receptor beta chain was recorded in a study of radiotherapy plus CTLA-4 blockade in lung cancer. Study results and caveats: An expansion of tumor-derived TCR clones occurred in blood after radiotherapy plus ipilimumab.

For this clone: What it binds is unknown.

The data were produced by immunoSEQ multiplex PCR, yet TCRdb's version contains in-frame clones alone and is incomplete. The sample includes tens of thousands of clones, roughly 85% seen only once; the top ten take more than 8.5%. CDR1 is MNHEY, CDR2 SVGAGI, per germline. The CDR3 sequence is 11 residues long. V was shortened by 8 bases and J by 6 bases, with 10 bases between the two germline ends. The receptor's source is a human donor with non-small cell lung cancer who had a complete response to radiotherapy plus ipilimumab. The gene calls are TRBV6-5 and TRBJ1-1; D gene uncertain. Source: peripheral blood, taken from a patient treated with radiotherapy plus ipilimumab. The DNA of the CDR3 is TGTGCCAGCGCCCCGGCACCTGAAGCTTTCTTT. Protein: CASAPAPEAFF.